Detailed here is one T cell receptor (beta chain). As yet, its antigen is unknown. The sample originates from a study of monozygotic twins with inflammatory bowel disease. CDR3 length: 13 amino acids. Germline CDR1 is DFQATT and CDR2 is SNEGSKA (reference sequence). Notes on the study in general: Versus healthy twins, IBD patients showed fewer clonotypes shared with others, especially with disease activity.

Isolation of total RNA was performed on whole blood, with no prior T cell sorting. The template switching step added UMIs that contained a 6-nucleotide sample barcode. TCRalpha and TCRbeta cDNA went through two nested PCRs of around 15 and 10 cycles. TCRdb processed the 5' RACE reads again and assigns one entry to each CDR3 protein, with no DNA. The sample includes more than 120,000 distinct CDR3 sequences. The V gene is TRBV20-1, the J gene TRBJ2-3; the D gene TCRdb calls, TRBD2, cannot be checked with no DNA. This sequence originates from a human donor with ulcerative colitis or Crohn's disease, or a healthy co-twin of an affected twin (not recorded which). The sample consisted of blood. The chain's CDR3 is CSESGRSTDTQYF.